A selection of T cell receptor beta chains follows, all from one sample in a study of blood T cell repertoires in COVID-19. Produced via immunoSEQ multiplex PCR; TCRdb's table is partial and in-frame only. The data show a few hundred thousand clones, 80% to 85% seen once. The sequencing sample was made of peripheral blood. These receptors originate from a woman in her sixties or seventies with acute or convalescent COVID-19. CDR3s include the opening cysteine and the closing phenylalanine or tryptophan. The D gene is left open where the match is weak. Only part of the rows carry a size: once, few, many, or a class if the clone is expanded.

TRBV19,TRBJ2-3,.,.,CASSIGDLGTDTQYF,TGTGCCAGTAGTATCGGGGACTTAGGCACAGATACGCAGTATTTT
TRBV10-2,TRBJ2-5,.,.,CASKRRAIQETQYF,TGCGCCAGCAAGCGCAGGGCTATCCAAGAGACCCAGTACTTC
TRBV27,TRBJ1-5,.,.,CASSFRDRGRGGLESNQPQHF,TGTGCCAGCAGTTTCCGGGACCGGGGGCGGGGGGGGTTAGAGAGCAATCAGCCCCAGCATTTT
TRBV4-2,TRBJ2-2,.,.,CASSQDTRGYTGELFF,TGTGCCAGCAGCCAAGATACACGCGGTTACACCGGGGAGCTGTTTTTT
TRBV4-1,TRBJ2-3,once,TRBD2,CASSQEFQRGRTDTQYF,TGCGCCAGCAGCCAAGAATTCCAGCGGGGCCGCACAGATACGCAGTATTTT
TRBV12-3/TRBV12-4,TRBJ2-7,.,.,CASSPGTSEQYF,TGTGCCAGCAGCCCAGGGACTTCCGAGCAGTACTTC
TRBV6-5,TRBJ1-6,.,.,CASMSSANSPLHF,TGTGCCAGCATGTCGTCTGCGAATTCACCCCTCCACTTT
TRBV7-8,TRBJ2-5,.,TRBD2,CASSQTRTGLAGKETQYF,TGTGCCAGCAGTCAAACCCGAACCGGACTAGCGGGCAAAGAGACCCAGTACTTC
TRBV24-1,TRBJ1-1,.,.,CATWRVSHGGSEAFF,TGTGCCACCTGGAGGGTATCTCATGGTGGGTCTGAAGCTTTCTTT
TRBV13,TRBJ2-3,.,.,CASSPPGRHFSTDTQYF,TGTGCCAGCAGCCCTCCTGGGAGACACTTTAGCACAGATACGCAGTATTTT
TRBV5-5,TRBJ1-4,.,.,CASSWTDFNEKLFF,TGTGCCAGCAGCTGGACTGATTTTAATGAAAAACTGTTTTTT
TRBV5-8,TRBJ2-1,.,.,CASSLQGFFDNEQFF,TGTGCCAGCAGCTTGCAGGGGTTCTTCGACAATGAGCAGTTCTTC
TRBV19,TRBJ1-1,.,TRBD1,CASREPGTGNTEAFF,TGTGCCAGTAGAGAGCCCGGGACAGGGAATACTGAAGCTTTCTTT
TRBV3-1/TRBV3-2,TRBJ1-2,.,.,CASSQGVGHSYGYTF,TGTGCCAGCAGCCAAGGGGTGGGACACAGCTATGGCTACACCTTC
TRBV7-9,TRBJ1-1,.,.,CASSLQGSEAFF,TGTGCCAGCAGCTTACAGGGGTCTGAAGCTTTCTTT
TRBV27,TRBJ1-2,.,TRBD1,CASSLSDRGRNGYTF,TGTGCCAGCAGTTTATCGGACAGGGGGCGTAATGGCTACACCTTC
TRBV7-3,TRBJ2-1,.,TRBD2,CASSLTSGGRDEQFF,TGTGCCAGCAGCCTCACTAGCGGGGGACGGGATGAGCAGTTCTTC
TRBV19,TRBJ1-1,.,TRBD1,CASSSGTGGMNTEAFF,TGTGCCAGTAGTTCAGGGACAGGGGGGATGAACACTGAAGCTTTCTTT